This T cell receptor (beta chain) emerged from a study of OX40 agonist ivuxolimab in advanced cancers. Concerning the study at large: Ivuxolimab, which targeted the costimulatory receptor OX40 (CD134), was an agonistic, fully human IgG2 monoclonal antibody. Intravenous ivuxolimab was administered to patients every 2 weeks at six dose levels: 0.01, 0.1, 0.3, 1.5, 3 and 10 mg/kg. Among the roughly 50 dose-escalation patients, some 19 had hepatocellular carcinoma, 15 melanoma, 9 renal cell carcinoma and 9 head and neck cancer. The dose-escalation cohort was over 70% male with a mean age of approximately 60 years, ranging from roughly 23 to 90. Prior anti-PD-1, anti-PD-L1 or anti-CTLA-4 therapy was permitted, and checkpoint inhibitors had been received by less than 45% of dose-escalation patients. Partial responses were achieved by three dose-escalation patients, of whom one had hepatocellular carcinoma and two had cutaneous melanoma. The point of sequencing TCRbeta in the periphery was to test whether ivuxolimab changed TCR sequence diversity and drove clonal T-cell expansion. The paper reports the monotherapy dose-escalation portion (N ≈ 50 patients) of the phase I ivuxolimab trial. The investigation overall reported the following: Low levels of normalized T-cell clonal expansion were also shown by some nonresponding patients. Antigen specificity was not determined for the clonally expanded peripheral T cells. At doses from 0.1 to 3.0 mg/kg, clonal expansion was seen in both CD4+ and CD8+ blood T cells between baseline and week 6. In partial responders in the 0.1-3.0 mg/kg groups, normalized peripheral clonal expansion was found to be among the lowest, especially among CD8+ T cells. After ivuxolimab, expanded clones were on average more numerous among CD8+ T cells than among CD4+ T cells.

Genomic DNA was isolated from the sorted cells so that the TCRbeta CDR3 region could be sequenced. The immunoSEQ Assay was used for sequencing of TCRbeta CDR3 regions. The clones in this table, taken by TCRdb from immuneACCESS, are in-frame only. Not every clone is retained; where verified, under half of the shortfall comes from an unresolved V gene, and the cause of the rest is unknown. This sample lists 55,000 to 70,000 clones; 84% were detected once. Of the sample, approximately 4.5% is held by the ten largest clones. Concerning this clone: Its recognized antigen is unknown. The record has no base qualities; no much larger clone is one base away.

The CDR3 starts with the cysteine, ends with the phenylalanine, and has 14 residues. Of all the DNA, just the CDR3 is kept, 42 bases in frame from base 1. Reading the germline V gene gives CDR1 SNHLY and CDR2 FYNNEI. V ends up 10 bases short and J 5 bases short, with an unmatched junction base count of 8. Patients with autoimmune disease history or receiving systemic immunosuppression were excluded from the trial. Peripheral blood for TCR sequencing was collected from all dose cohorts at baseline, on cycle 4 day 1, and on cycle 7 day 1. Samples came from an open-label, multicenter, first-in-human phase I dose-escalation trial of ivuxolimab. Adults with locally advanced or metastatic melanoma, renal cell, hepatocellular, or head and neck squamous cell carcinoma were enrolled in the trial. Before TCR sequencing, CD4+ and CD8+ T cells were separately sorted from peripheral blood.

The sample was CD4+ or CD8+ T cells sorted from blood, taken in a trial of the OX40 agonist ivuxolimab. The TCR comes from an adult with an advanced solid tumor such as melanoma, head and neck, liver or kidney cancer. Here the chain combines TRBV2 and TRBJ2-5, and TRBD2 matches 12 of the central bases. The sequence in DNA is TGTGCCACGCCTCCGACTAGCGGGAGTGAGACCCAGTACTTC. It translates to CATPPTSGSETQYF.